These 2 T cell receptor beta chains originate from one sample sequenced in a study of cytomegalovirus exposure and HLA in healthy donors (dated 2017 in TCRdb). The library was built by means of the immunoSEQ multiplex PCR assay. For the multiplex PCR, a mixture combining 60 forward primers for TCR Vbeta segments and 13 reverse primers for TCR Jbeta segments was used. TCRdb took this table from immuneACCESS and kept in-frame rearrangements with V and J called. Such tables lack part of the clones; where checked against another copy, unresolved V genes explain under half of the gap, and the rest is unexplained. This sample lists roughly 99,000 clones; approximately 75% were detected once. Of the sample, 3.8% falls within the top ten clones. The specimen sequenced was PBMCs. The receptors here all came from a woman in her thirties or forties in good health and CMV-seronegative.

The V gene is TRBV5-4, the J gene TRBJ2-7, with a tentative D call TRBD1 (5 bases). The V end was cut by 4 bases, the J end by 3 bases, with 17 bases between. The CDR3 is made up of 15 amino acids. Germline V gives CDR1 SGHNT, CDR2 YYREEE (reference sequence). In DNA, the CDR3 is TGTGCCAGCAGCACAAACGGCCAGGGAAGCTACGAGCAGTACTTC. This sequence encodes CASSTNGQGSYEQYF.

The V gene is TRBV7-8, the J gene TRBJ2-7, with D uncertain. The CDR3 runs to 14 residues. Trimming removed 1 base at V and 0 bases at J, with 7 bases between. CDR1 SGHVS and CDR2 FQNEAQ come from the germline V gene. The DNA for the CDR3 is TGTGCCAGCAGCTTAGGCGAGCGCTCCTACGAGCAGTACTTC. Translated, it gives CASSLGERSYEQYF.